The 22 T cell receptor beta chains below come from one sample, sequenced in a study of Ad26.COV2.S vaccination and SARS-CoV-2 variants. Regarding treatment: 19 received Ad26.COV2.S at low or high dose, single or two shots; about 5 received placebo; per-sample allocation not given. The samples date from day 63 after the first vaccine or placebo injection. The protocol was immunoSEQ multiplex PCR, while the TCRdb copy is restricted to in-frame clones and leaves out a portion. This table has some 390,000 clones, roughly nine tenths appearing once. This specimen consisted of peripheral blood, obtained in a trial of Ad26.COV2.S vaccine versus placebo. These receptors all come from a person between 18 and 65 years old who received the Ad26.COV2.S COVID-19 vaccine or a placebo.

The chain uses TRBV3-1 (or the pseudogene TRBV3-2) and TRBJ2-7, with D possibly being TRBD2 (6 bases). V lost 4 bases to trimming and J lost 3 bases, with 16 bases between them. Germline V lookup: CDR1 LGHDT, CDR2 YNNKEL (reference sequence). The CDR3 has 15 residues. The CDR3 region is CASSLVRGRGYEQYF. The CDR3, as DNA: TGTGCCAGCAGCCTTGTTCGGGGGAGAGGCTACGAGCAGTACTTC.

The chain employs TRBV5-1 and TRBJ2-7; 7 bases agree with TRBD2. Trimming cost V 4 bases and J 2 bases; bases outside gene matches: 6. The CDR3 contains 14 residues. CDR1 SGHRS and CDR2 YFSETQ come from the germline V gene. Here the CDR3 reads CASSAFGGTYEQYF. The CDR3 DNA reads as TGCGCCAGCAGCGCGTTCGGGGGGACCTACGAGCAGTACTTC.

The chain employs TRBV30 and TRBJ1-4; the D is unclear. The CDR3 is 13 residues long. The germline V and J ends were trimmed by 0 bases and 3 bases, with 5 bases remaining between them. Germline CDR1 reads GTSNPN; CDR2 reads SVGIG (reference sequence). CDR3 sequence: CAWSVGANEKLFF. In DNA form, the CDR3 reads TGTGCCTGGAGTGTAGGTGCTAATGAAAAACTGTTTTTT. The variable domain in full, completed from reference TRBV30 and TRBJ1-4, reads SQTIHQWPATLVQPVGSPLSLECTVEGTSNPNLYWYRQAAGRGLQLLFYSVGIGQISSEVPQNLSASRPQDRQFILSSKKLLLSDSGFYLCAWSVGANEKLFFGSGTQLSVL.

The chain couples TRBV7-9 to TRBJ2-7, with 7 bases fitting TRBD1. V shed 3 bases, J shed 7 bases, and the junction held 12 bases outside the gene matches. CDR3 size: 15 residues. Germline assignment: CDR1 SEHNR and CDR2 FQNEAQ (reference sequence). CDR3 in DNA: TGTGCCAGCAGCTTGTACCGGGACAGCGGTGGGGAGCAGTACTTC. Encoded protein: CASSLYRDSGGEQYF.

The chain is built from TRBV18 and TRBJ2-2; weak D call: TRBD1 (6 bases). Germline V gene data show CDR1 as KGHSH and CDR2 as LQKENI. The V end was cut by 0 bases, the J end by 10 bases, with 21 bases between. The CDR3 length is 17 residues. The CDR3 loop reads CASSPPPVLTGSKELFF. The DNA for the CDR3 is TGTGCCAGCTCACCACCGCCGGTGTTAACAGGGAGTAAGGAGCTGTTTTTT.

The gene calls are TRBV6-5 and TRBJ1-1, with TRBD1 as a possible D gene (5 bases). The CDR3 totals 14 residues. V lost 2 bases and J 7 bases, leaving 14 bases between the germline ends. Germline assignment: CDR1 MNHEY and CDR2 SVGAGI. The CDR3 region has the DNA TGTGCCAGCAGTTACAGGGGCCTGACCTTTGAAGCTTTCTTT. Its protein is CASSYRGLTFEAFF.

The chain recombines TRBV18 with TRBJ1-1; 8 bases align to TRBD1. The CDR3 contains 15 residues. Germline CDR1 reads KGHSH; CDR2 reads LQKENI. V shed 2 bases, J shed 1 base, and the junction held 3 bases outside the gene matches. DNA for the CDR3: TGTGCCAGCTCACCAATACAGGGGGGGAACACTGAAGCTTTCTTT. It yields the protein CASSPIQGGNTEAFF.

V usage is TRBV30 and J usage is TRBJ1-4; D may be TRBD1 (5 bases). CDR3 length equals 16 residues. Germline lookup yields CDR1 GTSNPN and CDR2 SVGIG (reference sequence). V lost 0 bases, J lost 7 bases, and 18 bases lay in between. CDR3 loop: CAWSVGTAAYGEKLFF. The CDR3 bases are TGTGCCTGGAGTGTCGGGACGGCGGCCTACGGTGAAAAACTGTTTTTT.

This chain connects TRBV18 to TRBJ2-7; D remains unclear. V was cut by 2 bases and J by 6 bases, with 11 bases left in between. The CDR3 has 13 residues. Germline V gene sequence: CDR1 KGHSH, CDR2 LQKENI. Here the CDR3 DNA reads TGTGCCAGCTCACCAGGGCAGTGGGTCGAGCAGTACTTC. Translation: CASSPGQWVEQYF.

This chain connects TRBV6-2 or TRBV6-3 to TRBJ1-2; maybe TRBD1 (5 bases). CDR3 length: 15 residues. The germline V and J ends were trimmed by 5 bases and 0 bases, with 13 bases remaining between them. Looked up from germline, CDR1 is MNHEY and CDR2 is SVGEGT. The CDR3 region is CASSPPTETNYGYTF. The DNA of the CDR3 is TGTGCCAGCAGTCCACCGACAGAGACTAACTATGGCTACACCTTC.

V is TRBV5-1 and J is TRBJ2-7, with 7 positions matching TRBD1. The CDR3 has 15 amino acids. CDR1 and CDR2 from the germline V gene are SGHRS and YFSETQ. Germline trimming cut 4 bases from V and 3 bases from J; bases unmatched to any gene: 10. The chain's CDR3 is CASSITTGTDYEQYF. The CDR3 DNA sequence: TGCGCCAGCAGCATCACCACCGGGACAGACTACGAGCAGTACTTC. Supplemented by reference TRBV5-1 and TRBJ2-7, the full variable domain reads KAGVTQTPRYLIKTRGQQVTLSCSPISGHRSVSWYQQTPGQGLQFLFEYFSETQRNKGNFPGRFSGRQFSNSRSEMNVSTLELGDSALYLCASSITTGTDYEQYFGPGTRLTVT.

V usage is TRBV13 and J usage is TRBJ1-5; D may be TRBD1 (5 bases). Trimming took 0 bases from V and 4 from J, leaving 7 bases between them. Looked up from germline, CDR1 is PRHDT and CDR2 is FYEKMQ (reference sequence). The CDR3 is 14 amino acids. The CDR3 spells CASSLGRGNQPQHF. The CDR3 DNA reads TGTGCCAGCAGCTTAGGCCGGGGGAATCAGCCCCAGCATTTT.

The V gene is TRBV7-2, the J gene TRBJ2-7; 7 bases map to TRBD1. The CDR3 covers 14 residues. The V gene end was trimmed by 5 bases and the J gene end by 3 bases; junction bases not matched to a gene: 7. Germline V gives CDR1 SGHTA, CDR2 FQGNSA. The CDR3 sequence is CASSRTAGGYEQYF. Here the CDR3 DNA reads TGTGCCAGCAGCCGCACGGCAGGGGGCTACGAGCAGTACTTC.

The chain links TRBV5-4 to TRBJ1-5; no clear D. The CDR3 is 13 residues long. Germline V lookup: CDR1 SGHNT, CDR2 YYREEE (reference sequence). Trimming shortened V by 2 bases and J by 4 bases, and 7 bases separated the two germline ends. The DNA of the CDR3 is TGTGCCAGCAGCTTTGGCGGTAATCAGCCCCAGCATTTT. Translating it yields CASSFGGNQPQHF. The variable domain in full, completed from reference TRBV5-4 and TRBJ1-5, reads ETGVTQSPTHLIKTRGQQVTLRCSSQSGHNTVSWYQQALGQGPQFIFQYYREEENGRGNFPPRFSGLQFPNYSSELNVNALELDDSALYLCASSFGGNQPQHFGDGTRLSIL.

The chain employs TRBV11-2 and TRBJ1-3; D not resolved. V lost 5 bases and J 4 bases, leaving 15 bases between the germline ends. Germline CDR1 and CDR2: SGHAT and FQNNGV. This CDR3 region has 15 residues. CDR3 region: CASSRSQGSGNTIYF. The CDR3 nucleotides are TGTGCCAGCAGCCGATCTCAAGGGTCCGGAAACACCATATATTTT.

The chain links TRBV4-1 to TRBJ2-2; a possible D gene is TRBD2 (5 bases). CDR1 and CDR2 (germline): MGHRA, YSYEKL. V lost 0 bases to trimming and J lost 3 bases, with 11 bases between them. This CDR3 has 16 amino acids. DNA for the CDR3: TGCGCCAGCAGCCAAGATCGGTCGCGGGACACCGGGGAGCTGTTTTTT. As protein: CASSQDRSRDTGELFF.

The chain links TRBV21-1 to TRBJ1-2. TRBV21-1 represents a pseudogene. The CDR3 loop spans 16 amino acids. The CDR3 nucleotides are TGTGCCAGCAGCAAAGAGGATCAAAAAACTAACTATGGCTACACCTTC. It codes for CASSKEDQKTNYGYTF.

The CDR3 region is CASSLVSGRGDTEAFF. For the CDR3, the DNA is TGTGCCAGCAGCTTAGTCTCGGGCAGGGGGGACACTGAAGCTTTCTTT. The chain employs TRBV7-9 and TRBJ1-1, with 7 positions matching TRBD1. Per germline, CDR1 SEHNR and CDR2 FQNEAQ (reference sequence). V dropped 1 base and J dropped 3; count of bases not matched to a gene: 8. The CDR3 spans 16 residues.

The chain employs TRBV11-2 and TRBJ2-3; D is unclear. V was shortened by 4 bases and J by 5 bases, with 10 bases between the two germline ends. CDR1 and CDR2 (germline): SGHAT, FQNNGV. The length of the CDR3 is 13 residues. Here the CDR3 DNA reads TGTGCCAGCAGCTCCCTGATACAAGATACGCAGTATTTT. This sequence encodes CASSSLIQDTQYF.

The V call is TRBV19, the J call TRBJ2-6; unclear D gene. V was trimmed by 3 bases and J by 1 base, leaving 7 bases between them. Germline V gene sequence: CDR1 LNHDA, CDR2 SQIVND (reference sequence). This CDR3 comprises 15 residues. The CDR3: CASSIRQSGANVLTF. The CDR3 nucleotides read TGTGCCAGTAGTATCCGGCAATCTGGGGCCAACGTCCTGACTTTC. The full variable domain, rest sourced from reference TRBV19 and TRBJ2-6, is DGGITQSPKYLFRKEGQNVTLSCEQNLNHDAMYWYRQDPGQGLRLIYYSQIVNDFQKGDIAEGYSVSREKKESFPLTVTSAQKNPTAFYLCASSIRQSGANVLTFGAGSRLTVL.

The chain is built from TRBV25-1 and TRBJ1-4, with a possible D match to TRBD1 (6 bases). Trimming removed 3 bases from V and 8 bases from J, with 16 bases in between. The CDR3 extends over 15 amino acids. The germline V gene has CDR1 MGHDK and CDR2 SYGVNS. CDR3 DNA: TGTGCCAGCAGTGACCCCGGGACAATGGTGGAAAAACTGTTTTTT. This gives the protein CASSDPGTMVEKLFF.

The chain couples TRBV6-5 to TRBJ2-2, with D uncertain. CDR3 length: 13 amino acids. Germline values: CDR1 MNHEY, CDR2 SVGAGI. Trimming left V 6 bases short and J 2 bases short, with 7 bases between. CDR3 in DNA: TGTGCCAGCAGGGATCCTAACACCGGGGAGCTGTTTTTT. Protein product: CASRDPNTGELFF.